This entry describes one T cell receptor (beta chain). Since all of the isolated RNA was reverse transcribed, expressed TCRB transcripts were what got sequenced. Sequenced by immunoSEQ multiplex PCR; TCRdb stores in-frame clones only, minus some. The table shows hundreds of thousands of clones, with around 13% occurring only once. Purity above 95% was achieved in all sorted populations. V was cut by 2 bases and J by 9 bases, with 14 bases left in between. Per the germline V gene, CDR1 is SGHTA and CDR2 is FQGNSA. This CDR3 region has 15 residues. The data derive from a study of beta chain features in type 1 diabetes.

The sequence came from a man aged 25-40 years in good health. The material sequenced was central memory CD4+ T cells from blood. The chain combines TRBV7-2 with TRBJ1-6, with D uncertain. CDR3 region: CASSLQATSGSPLHF. The DNA for the CDR3 is TGTGCCAGCAGCTTACAGGCCACCTCCGGTTCACCCCTCCACTTT.